This T cell receptor (beta chain) was sequenced in a study of CD8+ T cells in alopecia areata. For this clone: What it binds is unknown.

The authors extracted RNA and reverse transcribed it into cDNA as the sequencing template. Sequencing used immunoSEQ multiplex PCR; TCRdb keeps in-frame clones, though not all of them. This table has approximately 120,000 clones, 45% to 50% appearing once. Study-level findings and limits: Normal skin's resident alphabeta T cells are sequenced alongside lesional scalp T cells.

V was cut by 5 bases and J by 4 bases, with 5 bases left in between. CDR1 and CDR2 from the germline V gene are MDHEN and SYDVKM. This CDR3 has 12 amino acids. The TCR was taken from a human donor with alopecia areata. The sequencing input was NKG2D-low CD8+ T cells sorted from blood. The gene calls are TRBV28 and TRBJ2-2; no reliable D call. The CDR3 here is CASSTITGELFF. CDR3 in DNA: TGTGCCAGCAGTACAATCACCGGGGAGCTGTTTTTT.